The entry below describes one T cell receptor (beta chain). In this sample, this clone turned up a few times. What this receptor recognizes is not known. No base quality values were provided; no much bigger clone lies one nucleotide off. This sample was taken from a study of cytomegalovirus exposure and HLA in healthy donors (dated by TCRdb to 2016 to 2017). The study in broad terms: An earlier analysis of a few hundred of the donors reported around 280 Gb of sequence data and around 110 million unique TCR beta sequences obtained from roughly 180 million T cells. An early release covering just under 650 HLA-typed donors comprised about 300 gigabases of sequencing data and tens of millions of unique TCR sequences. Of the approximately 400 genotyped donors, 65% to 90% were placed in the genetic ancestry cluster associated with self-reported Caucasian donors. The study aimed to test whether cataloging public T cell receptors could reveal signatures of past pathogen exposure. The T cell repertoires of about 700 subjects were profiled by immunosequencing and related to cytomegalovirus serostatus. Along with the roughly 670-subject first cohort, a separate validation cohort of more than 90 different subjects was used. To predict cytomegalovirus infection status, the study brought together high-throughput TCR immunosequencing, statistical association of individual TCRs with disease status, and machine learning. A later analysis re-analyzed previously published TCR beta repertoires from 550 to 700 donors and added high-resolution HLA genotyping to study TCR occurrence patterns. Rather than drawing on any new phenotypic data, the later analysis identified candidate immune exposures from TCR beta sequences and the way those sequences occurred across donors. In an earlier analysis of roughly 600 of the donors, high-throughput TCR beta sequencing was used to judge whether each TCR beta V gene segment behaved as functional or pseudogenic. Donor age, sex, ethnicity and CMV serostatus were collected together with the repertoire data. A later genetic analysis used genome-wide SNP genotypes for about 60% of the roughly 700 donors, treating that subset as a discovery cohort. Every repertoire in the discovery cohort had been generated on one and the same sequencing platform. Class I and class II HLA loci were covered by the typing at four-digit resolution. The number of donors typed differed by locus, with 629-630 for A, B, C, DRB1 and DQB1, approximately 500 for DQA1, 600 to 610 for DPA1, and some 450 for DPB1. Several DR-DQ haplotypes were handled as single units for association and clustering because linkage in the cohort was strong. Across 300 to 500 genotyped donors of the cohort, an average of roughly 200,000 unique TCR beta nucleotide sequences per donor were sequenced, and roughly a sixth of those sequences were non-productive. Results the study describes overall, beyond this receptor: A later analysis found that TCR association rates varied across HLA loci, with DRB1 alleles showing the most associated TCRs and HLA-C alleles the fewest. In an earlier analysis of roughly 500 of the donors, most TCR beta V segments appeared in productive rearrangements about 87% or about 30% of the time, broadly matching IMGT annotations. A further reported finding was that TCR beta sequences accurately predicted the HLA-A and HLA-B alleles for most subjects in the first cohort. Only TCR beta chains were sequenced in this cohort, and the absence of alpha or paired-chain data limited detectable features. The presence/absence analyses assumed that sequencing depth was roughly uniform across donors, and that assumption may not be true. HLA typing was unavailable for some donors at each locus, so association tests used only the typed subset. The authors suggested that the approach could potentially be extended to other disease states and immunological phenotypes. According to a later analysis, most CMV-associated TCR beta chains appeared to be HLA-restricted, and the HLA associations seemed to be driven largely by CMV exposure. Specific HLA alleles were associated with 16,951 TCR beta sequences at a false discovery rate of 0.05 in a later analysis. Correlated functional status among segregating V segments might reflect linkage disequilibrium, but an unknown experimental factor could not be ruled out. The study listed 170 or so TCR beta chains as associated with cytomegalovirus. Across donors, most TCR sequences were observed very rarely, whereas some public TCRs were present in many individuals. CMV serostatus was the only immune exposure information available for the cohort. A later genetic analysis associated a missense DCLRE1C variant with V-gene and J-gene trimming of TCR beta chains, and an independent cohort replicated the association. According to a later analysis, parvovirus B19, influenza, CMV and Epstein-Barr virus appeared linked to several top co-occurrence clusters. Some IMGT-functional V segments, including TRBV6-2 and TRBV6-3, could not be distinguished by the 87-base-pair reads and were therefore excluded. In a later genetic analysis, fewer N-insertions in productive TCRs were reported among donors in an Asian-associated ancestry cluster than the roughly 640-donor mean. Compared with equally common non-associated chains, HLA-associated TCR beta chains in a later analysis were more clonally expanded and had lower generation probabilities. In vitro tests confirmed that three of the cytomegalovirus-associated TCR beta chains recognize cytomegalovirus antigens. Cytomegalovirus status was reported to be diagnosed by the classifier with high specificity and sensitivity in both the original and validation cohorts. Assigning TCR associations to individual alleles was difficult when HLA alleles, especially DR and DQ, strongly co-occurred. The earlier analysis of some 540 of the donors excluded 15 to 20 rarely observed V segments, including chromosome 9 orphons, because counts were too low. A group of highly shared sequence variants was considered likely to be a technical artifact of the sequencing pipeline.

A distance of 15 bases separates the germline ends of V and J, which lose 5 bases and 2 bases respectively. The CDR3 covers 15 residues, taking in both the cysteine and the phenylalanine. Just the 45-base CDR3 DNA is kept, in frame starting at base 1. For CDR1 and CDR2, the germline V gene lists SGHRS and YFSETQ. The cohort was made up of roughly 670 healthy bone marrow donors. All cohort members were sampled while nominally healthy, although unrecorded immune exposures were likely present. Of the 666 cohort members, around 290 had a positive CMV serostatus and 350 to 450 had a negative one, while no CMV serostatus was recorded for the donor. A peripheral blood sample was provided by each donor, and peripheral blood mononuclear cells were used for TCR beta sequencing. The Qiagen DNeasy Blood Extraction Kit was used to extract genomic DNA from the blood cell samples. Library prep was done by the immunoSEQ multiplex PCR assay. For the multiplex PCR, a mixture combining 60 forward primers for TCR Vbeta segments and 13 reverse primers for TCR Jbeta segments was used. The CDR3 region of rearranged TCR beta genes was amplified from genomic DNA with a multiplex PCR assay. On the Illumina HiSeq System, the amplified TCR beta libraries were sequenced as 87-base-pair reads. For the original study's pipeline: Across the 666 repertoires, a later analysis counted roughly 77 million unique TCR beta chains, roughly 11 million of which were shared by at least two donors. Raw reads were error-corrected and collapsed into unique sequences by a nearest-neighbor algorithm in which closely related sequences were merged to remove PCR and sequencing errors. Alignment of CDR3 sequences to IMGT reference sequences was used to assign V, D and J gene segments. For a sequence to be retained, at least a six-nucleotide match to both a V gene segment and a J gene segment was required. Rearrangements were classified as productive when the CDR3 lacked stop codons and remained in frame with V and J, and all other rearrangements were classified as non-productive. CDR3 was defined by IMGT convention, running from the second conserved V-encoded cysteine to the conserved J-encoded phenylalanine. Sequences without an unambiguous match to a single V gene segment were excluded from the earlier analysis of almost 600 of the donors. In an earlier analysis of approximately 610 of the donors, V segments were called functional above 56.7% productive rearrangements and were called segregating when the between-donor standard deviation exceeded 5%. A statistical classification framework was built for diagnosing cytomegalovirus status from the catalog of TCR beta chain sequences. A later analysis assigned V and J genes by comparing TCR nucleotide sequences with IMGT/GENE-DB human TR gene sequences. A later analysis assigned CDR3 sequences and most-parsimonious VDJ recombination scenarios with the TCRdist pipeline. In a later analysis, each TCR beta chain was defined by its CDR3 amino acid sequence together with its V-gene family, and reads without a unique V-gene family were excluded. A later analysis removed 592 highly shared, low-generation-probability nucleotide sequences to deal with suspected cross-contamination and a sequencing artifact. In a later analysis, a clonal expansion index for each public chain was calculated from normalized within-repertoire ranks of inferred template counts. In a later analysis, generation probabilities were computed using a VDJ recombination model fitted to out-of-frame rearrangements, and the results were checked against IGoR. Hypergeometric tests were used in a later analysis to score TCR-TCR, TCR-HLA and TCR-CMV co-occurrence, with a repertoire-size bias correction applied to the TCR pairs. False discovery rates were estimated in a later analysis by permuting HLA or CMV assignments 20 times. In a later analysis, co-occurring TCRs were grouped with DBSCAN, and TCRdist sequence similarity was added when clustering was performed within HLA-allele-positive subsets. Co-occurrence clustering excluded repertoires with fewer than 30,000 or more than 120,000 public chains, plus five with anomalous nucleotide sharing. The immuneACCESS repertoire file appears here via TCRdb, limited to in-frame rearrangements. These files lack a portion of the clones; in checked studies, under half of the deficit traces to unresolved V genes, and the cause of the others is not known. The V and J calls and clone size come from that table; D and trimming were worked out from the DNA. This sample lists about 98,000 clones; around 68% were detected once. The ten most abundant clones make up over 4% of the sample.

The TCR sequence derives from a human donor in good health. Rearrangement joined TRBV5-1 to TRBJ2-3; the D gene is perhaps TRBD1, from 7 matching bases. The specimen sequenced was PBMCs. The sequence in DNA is TGCGCCAGCAGGCGGGACAGAAGTCTCACAGATACGCAGTATTTT. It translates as CASRRDRSLTDTQYF.